One and the same sample provided the 20 T cell receptor beta chains below, sequenced in a study of control samples from healthy donors and cancer patients. The table came from immunoSEQ multiplex PCR; TCRdb's copy has only in-frame clones and leaves some out. Of about 30,000 clones listed, over 75% were seen once; the top ten hold 6.5% to 8.5%. The sequenced sample consisted of PBMCs. The receptors come from a woman aged 55 to 70 with head and neck cancer.

This chain connects TRBV11-2 to TRBJ1-4; 7 bases fit TRBD1. V lost 5 bases, J lost 1 base, and 4 bases stayed unmatched. The CDR3 is 15 residues long. Looked up from germline, CDR1 is SGHAT and CDR2 is FQNNGV. For the CDR3, the DNA is TGTGCCAGCAGCGCGACAGGGAAAACTAATGAAAAACTGTTTTTT. Translated: CASSATGKTNEKLFF.

This clone came up a few times. The chain joins TRBV4-1 to TRBJ1-5, with D perhaps matching TRBD1 (5 bases). This CDR3 is 17 amino acids long. CDR1 and CDR2 from the germline V gene are MGHRA and YSYEKL. V was shortened by 1 base and J by 4 bases, with 17 bases between the two germline ends. This CDR3 reads CASSQVLMSQGNQPQHF. Written as DNA, the CDR3 is TGCGCCAGCAGCCAAGTTTTGATGTCTCAGGGTAATCAGCCCCAGCATTTT.

CDR3: CASNRQGAPYEQYF. CDR3 bases: TGTGCCAGCAACCGACAGGGGGCTCCCTACGAGCAGTACTTC. This chain uses TRBV9 with TRBJ2-7, with TRBD1 matching 10 bases. The germline gives CDR1 SGDLS, CDR2 YYNGEE. The ends lost 6 bases at V and 2 bases at J; junction bases unmatched: 5. The CDR3 is 14 amino acids. Combining the CDR3 with reference TRBV9 and TRBJ2-7 gives the whole variable domain DSGVTQTPKHLITATGQRVTLRCSPRSGDLSVYWYQQSLDQGLQFLIQYYNGEERAKGNILERFSAQQFPDLHSELNLSSLELGDSALYFCASNRQGAPYEQYFGPGTRLTVT.

The chain employs TRBV4-1 and TRBJ1-5; D possibly corresponds to TRBD1 (6 bases). With 4 bases removed from V and 4 bases from J, the gap between germline ends came to 14 bases. CDR3 length equals 15 residues. Germline loops: CDR1 MGHRA, CDR2 YSYEKL. The CDR3 is CASSLSRQDNQPQHF. Here the CDR3 DNA reads TGCGCCAGCAGCCTCAGTAGACAGGATAATCAGCCCCAGCATTTT.

This chain connects TRBV5-4 to TRBJ2-7, with D possibly matching TRBD2 (5 bases). V was trimmed by 4 bases and J by 3 bases, leaving 23 bases between them. Germline V gene lookup returns CDR1 SGHNT and CDR2 YYREEE (reference sequence). The CDR3 has 17 residues. This chain's CDR3 is CASSLAPGPGGNYEQYF. CDR3 sequence (DNA): TGTGCCAGCAGCCTCGCCCCTGGCCCCGGAGGAAACTACGAGCAGTACTTC.

The J gene is TRBJ1-5, the V gene TRBV21-1; TRBD1, the D gene given by the table, was not confirmed from the DNA. TRBV21-1 is marked as a pseudogene. This CDR3 comprises 18 residues. The CDR3 region is CASSKALFGDTSNQPQHF. In nucleotides, the CDR3 is TGTGCCAGCAGCAAAGCGCTTTTCGGGGACACTAGCAATCAGCCCCAGCATTTT.

This chain uses TRBV6-5 with TRBJ1-5, with TRBD1 matching 7 bases. The ends lost 5 bases at V and 1 base at J; junction bases unmatched: 2. CDR3 size: 14 residues. The germline V gene has CDR1 MNHEY and CDR2 SVGAGI. The CDR3 spells CASSPQGSNQPQHF. CDR3 DNA sequence: TGTGCCAGCAGTCCACAGGGGAGCAATCAGCCCCAGCATTTT.

This chain uses TRBV20-1 with TRBJ1-1; TRBD1 aligns across 12 bases. Germline V gives CDR1 DFQATT, CDR2 SNEGSKA (reference sequence). This CDR3 contains 16 residues. V shed 3 bases, J shed 1 base, and the junction held 6 bases outside the gene matches. CDR3 in DNA: TGCAGTGCTAGTCCGGGGACAGGGGGCCGGAACACTGAAGCTTTCTTT. It yields the protein CSASPGTGGRNTEAFF.

The chain uses TRBV9 and TRBJ2-1; D is perhaps TRBD2 (5 bases). Deletions cut 0 bases from V and 0 bases from J, with 10 bases between. Germline V CDR1 and CDR2: SGDLS, YYNGEE. This CDR3 spans 16 amino acids. CDR3 amino acids: CASSVDPSSSYNEQFF. DNA for the CDR3: TGTGCCAGCAGCGTAGACCCTAGCAGCTCCTACAATGAGCAGTTCTTC.

The chain joins TRBV28 to TRBJ2-7, with D possibly TRBD2 on 7 matching bases. Germline V gives CDR1 MDHEN, CDR2 SYDVKM. This CDR3 has 15 amino acids. V lost 3 bases and J 6 bases, leaving 18 bases between the germline ends. DNA for the CDR3: TGTGCCAGCAGTTTGGGGGGGCCCAACGACGGCGAGCAGTACTTC. It translates to CASSLGGPNDGEQYF.

The chain couples TRBV7-3 to TRBJ1-1; TRBD1 matches at 7 bases. V shed 5 bases, J shed 5 bases, and the junction held 11 bases outside the gene matches. Germline loops: CDR1 SGHTA, CDR2 FQGTGA. CDR3 size: 15 residues. The CDR3 protein is CASSPDPGTETEAFF. CDR3 DNA: TGTGCCAGCAGCCCAGATCCCGGGACAGAGACTGAAGCTTTCTTT. Complete variable domain (other parts from reference TRBV7-3 and TRBJ1-1): GAGVSQTPSNKVTEKGKYVELRCDPISGHTALYWYRQSLGQGPEFLIYFQGTGAADDSGLPNDRFFAVRPEGSVSTLKIQRTERGDSAVYLCASSPDPGTETEAFFGQGTRLTVV.

A word on this clone: This same CDR3 is encoded by further DNA sequences in the sample. The rearrangement links TRBV7-9 to TRBJ2-3; D not certain. The CDR3 spans 13 residues. The germline V gene encodes CDR1 SEHNR and CDR2 FQNEAQ (reference sequence). Trimming removed 5 bases at V and 5 bases at J, with 11 bases between. CDR3 in DNA: TGTGCCAGCAGCCCCTCCGTTGGAGATACGCAGTATTTT. It translates to CASSPSVGDTQYF.

The V call is TRBV4-2, the J call TRBJ1-2, with D perhaps TRBD1 (6 bases). Germline CDR1 is LGHNA and CDR2 is YNFKEQ. The CDR3 is 15 residues long. Trimming took off 4 bases at V and 8 bases at J, with 20 bases between the two ends. The CDR3 spells CASSPPIGGALGYTF. The DNA for the CDR3 is TGTGCCAGCAGCCCACCGATCGGGGGGGCTCTCGGCTACACCTTC.

This sequence joins TRBV7-3 and TRBJ2-5; TRBD2 aligns across 7 bases. Germline V CDR1 and CDR2: SGHTA, FQGTGA. V shed 4 bases, J shed 9 bases, and the junction held 8 bases outside the gene matches. The CDR3 loop spans 13 amino acids. CDR3 DNA: TGTGCCAGCAGCTCGGGGACTACCAGAGCCCAGTACTTC. Encoded protein: CASSSGTTRAQYF.

The chain couples TRBV29-1 to TRBJ1-1; TRBD1 might be the D (5 bases). This CDR3 contains 11 residues. V lost 5 bases to trimming and J lost 6 bases, with 10 bases between them. Per the germline V gene, CDR1 is SQVTM and CDR2 is ANQGSEA. The CDR3 DNA sequence: TGCAGCGTTAGCAGGGCTTCTGAAGCTTTCTTT. Its translation is CSVSRASEAFF.

CDR3 bases: TGTGCCAGCAGCCCCGAGGCTAGCGGGTGGAACACCGGGGAGCTGTTTTTT. This encodes CASSPEASGWNTGELFF. The V call is TRBV7-8, the J call TRBJ2-2; 8 bases fit TRBD2. After removal of 5 bases from V and 1 base from J, the junction contained 9 bases not matched to a gene. The germline V gene encodes CDR1 SGHVS and CDR2 FQNEAQ. This CDR3 has 17 amino acids.

The chain carries TRBV4-2 and TRBJ1-2; D is possibly TRBD1 (5 bases). Trimming shortened V by 0 bases and J by 8 bases, and 13 bases separated the two germline ends. CDR3 length: 14 residues. Germline assignment: CDR1 LGHNA and CDR2 YNFKEQ. The CDR3 reads CASSQENQGGGYTF. The DNA for the CDR3 is TGTGCCAGCAGCCAAGAAAACCAGGGAGGGGGCTACACCTTC.

The chain uses TRBV2 and TRBJ2-7; 13 bases line up with TRBD2. After removal of 5 bases from V and 6 bases from J, the junction contained 7 bases not matched to a gene. Germline-derived CDR1 and CDR2 are SNHLY and FYNNEI. The length of the CDR3 is 15 residues. CDR3 sequence reads: CASSSRLAGGSEQYF. Here the CDR3 DNA reads TGTGCCAGCAGTAGTAGACTAGCGGGAGGTTCCGAGCAGTACTTC.

V and J are TRBV6-1 and TRBJ2-7; the match to TRBD1 covers 12 bases. The CDR3 is made up of 15 amino acids. Germline V CDR1 and CDR2: MNHNS, SASEGT. V was clipped by 3 bases and J by 3 bases; unmatched bases: 3. CDR3 loop: CASSEGTGGVYEQYF. The CDR3 coding sequence is TGTGCCAGCAGTGAGGGGACAGGGGGCGTCTACGAGCAGTACTTC.

This chain uses TRBV9 with TRBJ1-3; 9 nucleotides match TRBD1. The CDR3 runs 15 residues. CDR1 and CDR2 from the germline V gene are SGDLS and YYNGEE. Germline trimming cut 4 bases from V and 4 bases from J; bases unmatched to any gene: 6. The CDR3: CASSPRDRVGNTIYF. CDR3 DNA: TGTGCCAGCAGCCCCCGGGACAGGGTGGGAAACACCATATATTTT. Full variable domain (remainder filled in from reference TRBV9 and TRBJ1-3): DSGVTQTPKHLITATGQRVTLRCSPRSGDLSVYWYQQSLDQGLQFLIQYYNGEERAKGNILERFSAQQFPDLHSELNLSSLELGDSALYFCASSPRDRVGNTIYFGEGSWLTVV.